The rows below give T cell receptor beta chains drawn from one sample of a study of shared clonotypes between healthy human individuals. Some clones are missing from TCRdb's copy, which holds only in-frame ones; the method was immunoSEQ multiplex PCR. The table lists about 1 million clones, under 80% of them singletons. Sequenced material: memory CD4+ T cells sorted from blood. The receptors stem from a young man in good health. Each CDR3 is given with its conserved first and last residue. A D gene is named only where the DNA matches it firmly. Clone size is given for some rows only: seen once, a few or many times, or a class if the clone is expanded.

V	D	J	size	DNA	CDR3
TRBV18	-	TRBJ1-5	-	TGTGCCAGCTCACCAGACCCCGTTCTCAATCAGCCCCAGCATTTT	CASSPDPVLNQPQHF
TRBV28	-	TRBJ1-2	few	TGTGCCAGCAGTCCCCCCCCCAACCTTTATGGCTACACCTTC	CASSPPPNLYGYTF
TRBV5-8	-	TRBJ2-3	few	TGTGCCAGCCCATTTTGGCCGGTATGGCGGTCTAGCACAGATACGCAGTATTTT	CASPFWPVWRSSTDTQYF
TRBV6-5	-	TRBJ1-1	-	TGTGCCAGCAGTTACAAAGGACAGAACACTGAAGCTTTCTTT	CASSYKGQNTEAFF
TRBV6-6	-	TRBJ2-1	-	TGTGCCGGGGGCGGATTTGGGCCGGGGTCCTACAATGAGCAGTTCTTC	CAGGGFGPGSYNEQFF
TRBV4-1	TRBD2	TRBJ2-3	once	TGCGCCAGCAGCCGGGGACTAGCGGACGGAAATACGCAGTATTTT	CASSRGLADGNTQYF
TRBV7-2	-	TRBJ1-2	-	TGTGCCAGCAGCTTATCCCGCGGGACGGCCCCTAAGGGCTACACCTTC	CASSLSRGTAPKGYTF
TRBV2	TRBD1	TRBJ1-1	-	TGTGCCAGCCTTTCAGGGGGGCCTGAAGCTTTCTTT	CASLSGGPEAFF
TRBV2	-	TRBJ1-5	-	TGTGCCAGCAGTCCTCAGGGTGGGGGTGTTCAGCCCCAGCATTTT	CASSPQGGGVQPQHF
TRBV19	TRBD2	TRBJ2-3	-	TGTGCCAGTAGTAGCCCCCCGGGACTAGCGACAGATACGCAGTATTTT	CASSSPPGLATDTQYF
TRBV7-2	-	TRBJ2-5	-	TGTGCCAGCAGCCTCCTAGCAGGGCAAGAGACCCAGTACTTC	CASSLLAGQETQYF
TRBV7-9	-	TRBJ2-3	-	TGTGCCAGCAGCCCGGGACGGAATACGCAGTATTTT	CASSPGRNTQYF
TRBV5-1	-	TRBJ2-1	-	TGCGCCAGCAGCTTCGTTGGGAGGTCCGGCAATGAGCAGTTCTTC	CASSFVGRSGNEQFF
TRBV7-2	-	TRBJ2-2	-	TGTGCCAGCAGCTTCCGGAACACCGGGGAGCTGTTTTTT	CASSFRNTGELFF
TRBV7-8	-	TRBJ2-2	-	TGTGCCAGCAGTTCTCGCAACTGGGAGCTGTTTTTT	CASSSRNWELFF
TRBV7-2	TRBD2	TRBJ2-3	-	TGTGCCAGCGGGAGAGCAGCGGGAATCACGAATACGCAGTATTTT	CASGRAAGITNTQYF
TRBV5-6	-	TRBJ1-4	few	TGTGCCAGCAGCTCACCGGTTAAAGCGCTGAGGGAAAAACTGTTTTTT	CASSSPVKALREKLFF
TRBV7-3	-	TRBJ2-3	few	TGTGCCAGCAGCTTGATAGAGGATGGTACGCAGTATTTT	CASSLIEDGTQYF
TRBV5-6	-	TRBJ2-1	-	TGTGCCAGCAGCTTTGGATCTGGAGCCTACAATGAGCAGTTCTTC	CASSFGSGAYNEQFF
TRBV5-1	-	TRBJ2-5	-	TGCGCCAGCAGCTCCCCTCAAGAGACCCAGTACTTC	CASSSPQETQYF
TRBV25-1	TRBD1	TRBJ2-1	-	TGTGCCAGCAGTGATCCGGGACAGGGGCTCAATGAGCAGTTCTTC	CASSDPGQGLNEQFF
TRBV7-3	-	TRBJ2-3	-	TGTGCCAGCAGCTTAAGGGGCTCGGCGCAGTATTTT	CASSLRGSAQYF
TRBV6-1	-	TRBJ1-2	-	TGTGCCAGCAGCCCGGGACACAACTATGGCTACACCTTC	CASSPGHNYGYTF
TRBV7-2	-	TRBJ2-7	-	TGTGCCAGCAGCCTTGGTTGGGAGTACGAGCAGTACTTC	CASSLGWEYEQYF
TRBV18	-	TRBJ2-6	-	TGTGCCAGCTCACCACTCCCTGGGGCTGGGGCCAACGTCCTGACTTTC	CASSPLPGAGANVLTF
TRBV7-6	-	TRBJ2-2	-	TGTGCCAGCAGCTTAGCTGGGATCACCGGGGAGCTGTTTTTT	CASSLAGITGELFF
TRBV6-5	-	TRBJ1-2	-	TGTGCCAGCAGTTACCTTCGGGAAGGGGATCGTGGCTACACCTTC	CASSYLREGDRGYTF
TRBV5-1	TRBD1	TRBJ1-1	-	TGCGCCAGCAGCGTAGACAGGGGGAACACTGAAGCTTTCTTT	CASSVDRGNTEAFF
TRBV19	-	TRBJ1-6	-	TGTGCCAGTAGTATAGTAGGTTCACCCCTCCACTTT	CASSIVGSPLHF
TRBV28	-	TRBJ1-4	-	TGTGCCAGCAGTTTCCAGACCAAAGAAAAACTGTTTTTT	CASSFQTKEKLFF